The 30 T cell receptor beta chains reported below all come from one sample, sequenced in a study of breast tumors, draining lymph nodes, adjacent tissues. TCRdb reprocessed the multiplex PCR reads with MiXCR, giving one entry per CDR3 protein. The table has around 170,000 distinct CDR3 sequences, roughly a third seen once. The lymph nodes were axillary draining lymph nodes from breast cancer patients. Sequencing used axillary lymph node tissue. These receptors originate from a female donor with breast cancer. Some clones in this sample may be carry-over from other donors' samples.

This clonotype has ten or more counts. The CDR3 coding sequence is TGTGCCAGCAGCTTAGTCCAATCGGGCGAGCAGTACTTC. Translation: CASSLVQSGEQYF. The chain employs TRBV7-2 and TRBJ2-7; no reliable D call. Trimming cost V 1 base and J 6 bases, with 10 bases left between them. Per the germline V gene, CDR1 is SGHTA and CDR2 is FQGNSA. The CDR3 length is 13 residues.

Ten or more counts support this clonotype. The chain carries TRBV20-1 and TRBJ2-1, with D perhaps assigned TRBD1 or TRBD2 (5 bases each). V lost 3 bases and J lost 3, with 6 bases in between. The CDR3 has 12 residues. Germline CDR1 reads DFQATT; CDR2 reads SNEGSKA (reference sequence). The CDR3 protein is CSARGDYNEQFF. The CDR3 DNA reads TGCAGTGCTAGGGGGGACTACAATGAGCAGTTCTTC.

This clonotype was counted a single time. A read error may be the cause here, since a much bigger clone is one base away. The J gene is TRBJ2-1, the V gene TRBV7-6, with 8 bases fitting TRBD2. The CDR3 spans 18 residues. Germline V gene data show CDR1 as SGHVS and CDR2 as FNYEAQ. CDR3 bases: TGTGCCAGCAGCTTAGGGGGGCGCGGGGGGTCACTCTACCATGAGCAGTTCTTC. Protein: CASSLGGRGGSLYHEQFF.

Details on this clonotype: A much larger clone differs from this one at a single base, so this may be a read error. The chain employs TRBV29-1 and TRBJ2-7; D may be TRBD1 or TRBD2 (6 bases each). CDR3 size: 12 residues. The ends were cut back, 7 bases at V and 6 bases at J, with 16 bases in the middle. CDR1 and CDR2 from the germline V gene are SQVTM and ANQGSEA. CDR3 DNA: TGCAGCGGGGGGCCGGGGGCGAGCGAGCAGTACTTC. It yields the protein CSGGPGASEQYF.

V usage is TRBV7-9 and J usage is TRBJ2-1, with 11 bases lining up with TRBD1. The CDR3 contains 14 residues. J gave up 6 bases and V 7 bases, and 5 bases lay outside the gene matches. CDR1 SEHNR and CDR2 FQNEAQ come from the germline V gene (reference sequence). The CDR3 reads CASKGTGGINEQFF. The CDR3 DNA reads TGTGCCAGCAAGGGGACAGGGGGTATCAATGAGCAGTTCTTC.

This clonotype has ten or more counts. The genes are TRBV10-3 and TRBJ2-3; tentative D call: TRBD1 (6 bases). CDR3 length: 13 amino acids. Germline CDR1 reads ENHRY; CDR2 reads SYGVKD. V was pared by 2 bases and J by 4 bases, with 7 bases between. This CDR3 reads CAISEDRSDTQYF. CDR3 sequence (DNA): TGTGCCATCAGTGAGGACAGGTCAGATACGCAGTATTTT.

The V gene is TRBV20-1, the J gene TRBJ2-7, with TRBD1 matching 9 bases. The trim removed 3 bases at V and 6 bases at J, leaving 9 bases unmatched. The CDR3 covers 14 residues. Germline V gene data show CDR1 as DFQATT and CDR2 as SNEGSKA (reference sequence). The CDR3 DNA reads as TGCAGTGCTAGTAAGGGACAGGGCCCCTCCGAGCAGTACTTC. As protein: CSASKGQGPSEQYF.

This sequence joins TRBV27 and TRBJ2-1; 9 nucleotides line up with TRBD2. The germline gives CDR1 MNHEY, CDR2 SMNVEV (reference sequence). This CDR3 has 16 residues. V trimming: 5 bases; J trimming: 8 bases; junction bases outside the gene matches: 13. CDR3 residues: CASSPMAGGPLDEQFF. CDR3 bases: TGTGCCAGCAGTCCCATGGCGGGGGGGCCCTTGGATGAGCAGTTCTTC.

A note on this clonotype: Possible read error: a much larger clone is one base away. This chain links TRBV5-4 with TRBJ2-3; possible D gene TRBD1, 6 bases. The CDR3 spans 15 residues. Germline V gives CDR1 SGHNT, CDR2 YYREEE (reference sequence). V gave up 0 bases and J gave up 4 bases, with 12 bases separating them. The CDR3 bases are TGTGCCAGCAGCTTGGACAGGGCGCGCGCAGATACGCAGTATTTT. This codes for CASSLDRARADTQYF.

This clonotype has a count of ten or more. This sequence joins TRBV19 and TRBJ1-2; D perhaps matches TRBD1 (5 bases). Trimming removed 1 base at V and 7 bases at J, with 13 bases between. The CDR3 consists of 14 residues. Germline CDR1 reads LNHDA; CDR2 reads SQIVND (reference sequence). Written as DNA, the CDR3 is TGTGCCAGTAGTATAGGACCAGGGAATGGTGGCTACACCTTC. This encodes CASSIGPGNGGYTF.

This clonotype was seen many times. For the CDR3, the DNA is TGTGCCAGCAGCCAGGACTCAAGCACAGATACGCAGTATTTT. Translated: CASSQDSSTDTQYF. This chain joins TRBV3-1 and TRBJ2-3; tentative D call: TRBD2 (5 bases). CDR3 length: 14 amino acids. CDR1 is LGHDT, CDR2 YNNKEL, per germline (reference sequence). The V end lost 3 bases, the J end lost 0 bases, and 7 bases lay between the germline ends.

A word on this clonotype: The CDR3 carries no conserved terminal phenylalanine or tryptophan, so it likely arises from a read error. The limits of the CDR3 on the DNA are not certain, so only TCRdb's listed CDR3 is given. V gene TRBV7-6 combines with J gene TRBJ1-3. Including both end residues, the CDR3 is 8 amino acids long. CDR1 and CDR2 from the germline V gene are SGHVS and FNYEAQ. The CDR3 is CASSLGGA.

This chain joins TRBV3-1 and TRBJ2-7, with D uncertain. V was shortened by 0 bases and J by 4 bases, with 7 bases between the two germline ends. CDR1 and CDR2 from the germline V gene are LGHDT and YNNKEL (reference sequence). This CDR3 contains 13 residues. The CDR3 loop is CASSQDIRYEQYF. Here the CDR3 DNA reads TGTGCCAGCAGCCAAGATATCAGGTACGAGCAGTACTTC.

The V and J genes are TRBV4-1 and TRBJ1-6; 7 positions agree with TRBD1. The V and J ends lost 4 bases and 7 bases, in that order; junction bases with no gene match: 1. Germline lookup yields CDR1 MGHRA and CDR2 YSYEKL. The CDR3 is 13 residues long. As DNA, the CDR3 is TGCGCCAGCAGCCGGGGACAGAATTCACCCCTCCACTTT. This translates into CASSRGQNSPLHF.

This clonotype was counted only a few times. The chain recombines TRBV29-1 with TRBJ1-1; unclear D gene. V was clipped by 7 bases and J by 5 bases, with 14 bases between them. There are 12 residues in the CDR3. The germline V gene has CDR1 SQVTM and CDR2 ANQGSEA. Here the CDR3 reads CSGLQGRTEAFF. In nucleotides, the CDR3 is TGCAGCGGCTTACAAGGGAGGACTGAAGCTTTCTTT. The full variable domain, completed using reference TRBV29-1 and TRBJ1-1, is SAVISQKPSRDICQRGTSLTIQCQVDSQVTMMFWYRQQPGQSLTLIATANQGSEATYESGFVIDKFPISRPNLTFSTLTVSNMSPEDSSIYLCSGLQGRTEAFFGQGTRLTVV.

This clonotype has at least ten counts. DNA of the CDR3: TGTGCCAGCAGCTTAGCGGTTAGCACAGATACGCAGTATTTT. Protein product: CASSLAVSTDTQYF. This chain joins TRBV7-8 and TRBJ2-3; D remains unclear. The CDR3 totals 14 residues. Looked up from germline, CDR1 is SGHVS and CDR2 is FQNEAQ. Trimming pared 0 bases from V and 0 bases from J, leaving 4 bases between.

In its sample, this clonotype was seen many times. V is TRBV7-9 and J is TRBJ1-2; D gene uncertain. CDR3 size: 12 residues. CDR1 and CDR2 (germline): SEHNR, FQNEAQ (reference sequence). V gave up 3 bases and J gave up 6 bases, with 8 bases separating them. As DNA, the CDR3 is TGTGCCAGCAGCTTTCCAATGGATGGCTACACCTTC. Protein: CASSFPMDGYTF.

This clonotype occurred many times. A much larger clonotype is one base distant, so this may be a read error. The chain links TRBV5-6 to TRBJ2-3, with D hard to call. The CDR3 runs to 12 residues. Trimming removed 0 bases at V and 10 bases at J, with 9 bases between. Germline loops: CDR1 SGHDT, CDR2 YYEEEE. In nucleotides, the CDR3 is TGTGCCAGCAGCTTGGTAGCCGCTCCGCAGTATTTT. It codes for CASSLVAAPQYF.

This clonotype came up many times. The chain couples TRBV5-5 to TRBJ2-7; possible D gene TRBD1, 5 bases. This CDR3 contains 14 residues. CDR1 and CDR2 (germline): SGHKS, YYEKEE (reference sequence). With 0 bases removed from V and 3 bases from J, the gap between germline ends came to 10 bases. In nucleotides, the CDR3 is TGTGCCAGCAGCTTGGAAGGGGTGGGCTACGAGCAGTACTTC. Protein: CASSLEGVGYEQYF. Complete variable domain (other parts from reference TRBV5-5 and TRBJ2-7): DAGVTQSPTHLIKTRGQQVTLRCSPISGHKSVSWYQQVLGQGPQFIFQYYEKEERGRGNFPDRFSARQFPNYSSELNVNALLLGDSALYLCASSLEGVGYEQYFGPGTRLTVT.

In this sample, this clonotype turned up a few times. This may be a read error: a much more frequent sequence differs by one nucleotide. The chain combines TRBV9 with TRBJ2-2; the D gene could be TRBD1 or TRBD2 (6 bases each). Germline lookup yields CDR1 SGDLS and CDR2 YYNGEE. CDR3 size: 16 residues. Trimming took 4 bases from V and 7 from J, leaving 20 bases between them. The CDR3 coding sequence is TGTGCCAGCAGCTCGCACTGGGGGGCGCTTATCGGGGAGCTGTTTTTT. This encodes CASSSHWGALIGELFF.

This clonotype was picked up one time. The V gene is TRBV12-3 or TRBV12-4, the J gene TRBJ1-6; D unclear. This CDR3 spans 14 amino acids. The V gene lost 1 base and the J gene lost 5 bases, with 6 bases spanning the gap. CDR3 sequence (DNA): TGTGCCAGCAGTTTAGGGGCCCATAATTCACCCCTCCACTTT. Translating gives CASSLGAHNSPLHF.

This clonotype was observed a handful of times. The rearrangement links TRBV20-1 to TRBJ1-1; 8 bases are shared with TRBD1. The CDR3 totals 16 residues. CDR1 is DFQATT, CDR2 SNEGSKA, per germline (reference sequence). V shed 1 base, J shed 1 base, and the junction held 8 bases outside the gene matches. CDR3 amino acids: CSARGFTTGANTEAFF. The CDR3 nucleotides are TGCAGTGCTAGAGGGTTCACGACAGGGGCGAACACTGAAGCTTTCTTT.

In its sample, this clonotype was seen many times. V is TRBV5-6 and J is TRBJ1-1, with unresolved D. CDR3 length equals 13 residues. Germline CDR1 reads SGHDT; CDR2 reads YYEEEE. The ends were cut back, 0 bases at V and 0 bases at J, with 3 bases in the middle. This chain's CDR3 is CASSLEVNTEAFF. CDR3 DNA sequence: TGTGCCAGCAGCTTGGAAGTGAACACTGAAGCTTTCTTT.

For this clonotype: A much larger clone is a single base away; this may be a read error. A read error is likely, as this CDR3 ends without the conserved phenylalanine or tryptophan. It is unclear where the CDR3 begins or ends on the DNA, so no DNA is shown, and the CDR3 is as TCRdb lists it. This CDR3 reads CASSRVVDYNEQLL. V and J are TRBV7-9 and TRBJ2-1. CDR1 and CDR2 from the germline V gene are SEHNR and FQNEAQ (reference sequence). The CDR3 spans 14 amino acids, including both terminal residues.

This sequence joins TRBV7-4 and TRBJ2-5; D tentatively fits TRBD1 or TRBD2 (5 bases each). Per the germline V gene, CDR1 is SGHVT and CDR2 is SQSDAQ. The germline V and J ends were trimmed by 5 bases and 3 bases, with 16 bases remaining between them. The CDR3 contains 15 residues. CDR3 sequence (DNA): TGTGCCAGCAGCCCACGGGACGGCGAGAAAGAGACCCAGTACTTC. The encoded protein is CASSPRDGEKETQYF.

Points on this clonotype: This may be a read error, as it is one base from a much larger clone. The J gene is TRBJ2-3, the V gene TRBV20-1; TRBD2 is a possible D gene (5 bases). Germline-derived CDR1 and CDR2 are DFQATT and SNEGSKA (reference sequence). CDR3 length: 15 amino acids. The DNA for the CDR3 is TGCGGTGCTAGAGATTCGGCTGAGCCTGAGGGTGCGCAGTATTTT. Its protein product is CGARDSAEPEGAQYF.

This clonotype was counted many times. This rearrangement joins TRBV2 to TRBJ1-2; no clear D gene. Trimming shortened V by 6 bases and J by 4 bases, and 12 bases separated the two germline ends. The CDR3 spans 13 residues. Looked up from germline, CDR1 is SNHLY and CDR2 is FYNNEI. CDR3 sequence: CASRGREGYGYTF. The DNA of the CDR3 is TGTGCCAGCAGGGGGAGGGAGGGCTATGGCTACACCTTC. Full variable domain (rest looked up from reference TRBV2 and TRBJ1-2): EPEVTQTPSHQVTQMGQEVILRCVPISNHLYFYWYRQILGQKVEFLVSFYNNEISEKSEIFDDQFSVERPDGSNFTLKIRSTKLEDSAMYFCASRGREGYGYTFGSGTRLTVV.

Ten or more counts support this clonotype. V is TRBV27 and J is TRBJ2-1, with no clear D. The CDR3 loop spans 13 amino acids. Germline CDR1 reads MNHEY; CDR2 reads SMNVEV (reference sequence). The ends were cut back, 6 bases at V and 3 bases at J, with 9 bases in the middle. This chain's CDR3 is CASRERSYNEQFF. CDR3 DNA: TGTGCCAGCAGGGAAAGGAGCTACAATGAGCAGTTCTTC.

At least ten counts were recorded for this clonotype. V and J are TRBV11-2 and TRBJ1-6; TRBD1 matches 9 bases. The ends lost 4 bases at V and 10 bases at J; junction bases unmatched: 8. Germline V CDR1 and CDR2: SGHAT, FQNNGV. CDR3 length: 15 residues. CDR3 loop: CASSYRDRVGSPLHF. CDR3 coding DNA: TGTGCCAGCAGCTACCGGGACAGGGTTGGATCACCCCTCCACTTT. Based on the CDR3 plus reference TRBV11-2 and TRBJ1-6, the full variable domain is EAGVAQSPRYKIIEKRQSVAFWCNPISGHATLYWYQQILGQGPKLLIQFQNNGVVDDSQLPKDRFSAERLKGVDSTLKIQPAKLEDSAVYLCASSYRDRVGSPLHFGNGTRLTVT.

The rearrangement uses TRBV2 and TRBJ1-5; no clear D. The V end lost 3 bases, the J end lost 9 bases, and 24 bases lay between the germline ends. Germline V gene sequence: CDR1 SNHLY, CDR2 FYNNEI. The CDR3 loop spans 17 amino acids. In DNA form, the CDR3 reads TGTGCCAGCAGTGAGAACAACCTTTGGACTAGCGGGAGGCCCCAGCATTTT. It encodes CASSENNLWTSGRPQHF. Supplemented by reference TRBV2 and TRBJ1-5, the full variable domain reads EPEVTQTPSHQVTQMGQEVILRCVPISNHLYFYWYRQILGQKVEFLVSFYNNEISEKSEIFDDQFSVERPDGSNFTLKIRSTKLEDSAMYFCASSENNLWTSGRPQHFGDGTRLSIL.